Listed below are T cell receptor beta chains from one sample, sequenced in a study of identical twins. TCRdb called the 5' RACE reads again in MiXCR, with one record for every CDR3 protein. The sample lists about 450,000 distinct CDR3 sequences, roughly 20% seen once, with less than 15% in the top ten. The specimen was naive T cells sorted from blood. The receptors originated from a man aged 45-65 years in good health. CDR3s include the opening cysteine and the closing phenylalanine or tryptophan. Fields, in order: D gene, V gene, clone size, J gene, CDR3 protein, CDR3 DNA. The D gene is left open where the match is weak. Rows may omit the clone size; those that give it use once, few, many or a size class.

D: TRBD1
V: TRBV10-3
size: many
J: TRBJ1-6
CDR3: CAISDNRGNSPLHF
DNA: TGTGCCATCAGTGATAACAGGGGGAATTCACCCCTCCACTTT

D: TRBD1
V: TRBV6-1
size: many
J: TRBJ2-7
CDR3: CASSVPGQGAREQYF
DNA: TGTGCCAGCAGTGTCCCGGGACAGGGGGCTCGGGAGCAGTACTTC

D: .
V: TRBV28
size: many
J: TRBJ2-1
CDR3: CASSLYSVRDTYNEQFF
DNA: TGTGCCAGCAGTTTATACTCAGTCCGGGACACATACAATGAGCAGTTCTTC

D: TRBD2
V: TRBV5-1
size: many
J: TRBJ2-4
CDR3: CASSFGLAGEVNIQYF
DNA: TGCGCCAGCAGCTTCGGACTAGCGGGAGAAGTGAACATTCAGTACTTC

D: TRBD1
V: TRBV5-1
size: many
J: TRBJ2-3
CDR3: CASSLARTGKITSTDTQYF
DNA: TGCGCCAGCAGCTTGGCCAGGACAGGGAAAATTACTAGCACAGATACGCAGTATTTT

D: .
V: TRBV15
size: many
J: TRBJ1-2
CDR3: CATRSVRAGGYTF
DNA: TGTGCCACCAGGAGCGTCAGGGCTGGGGGCTACACCTTC

D: .
V: TRBV4-3
size: many
J: TRBJ2-7
CDR3: CASSQDRGGLGSYEQYF
DNA: TGCGCCAGCAGCCAAGATCGGGGCGGGCTAGGTTCCTACGAGCAGTACTTC

D: .
V: TRBV4-1
size: many
J: TRBJ1-6
CDR3: CASSPRSASPSPLHF
DNA: TGCGCCAGCAGCCCGAGGTCGGCCTCCCCTTCACCCCTCCACTTT

D: .
V: TRBV28
size: .
J: TRBJ1-2
CDR3: CASRSSGNYGYTF
DNA: TGTGCCAGCAGATCCTCAGGGAACTATGGCTACACCTTC

D: TRBD1
V: TRBV7-2
size: .
J: TRBJ1-2
CDR3: CASSEGQADGYTF
DNA: TGTGCCAGCAGCGAAGGACAGGCGGATGGCTACACCTTC

D: .
V: TRBV5-1
size: .
J: TRBJ2-3
CDR3: CASSLAPGGTDTQFF
DNA: TGCGCCAGCAGCTTGGCACCGGGGGGCACAGATACGCAGTTTTTT

D: .
V: TRBV12-3/TRBV12-4
size: many
J: TRBJ2-1
CDR3: CASSLAWRDEQFF
DNA: TGTGCCAGCAGTTTAGCTTGGCGGGATGAGCAGTTCTTC

D: .
V: TRBV14
size: many
J: TRBJ1-1
CDR3: CASSQVRGNTEAFF
DNA: TGTGCCAGCAGCCAAGTGAGGGGGAACACTGAAGCTTTCTTT

D: TRBD1
V: TRBV2
size: .
J: TRBJ2-7
CDR3: CASRHRSGQYEQYF
DNA: TGTGCCAGCAGACACAGATCGGGACAGTACGAGCAGTACTTC

D: TRBD2
V: TRBV7-8
size: few
J: TRBJ2-3
CDR3: CASSLGTSGTYTDTQYF
DNA: TGTGCCAGCAGCCTGGGGACTAGCGGGACCTACACAGATACGCAGTATTTT

D: .
V: TRBV6-1
size: few
J: TRBJ1-5
CDR3: CASSGEANQPQHF
DNA: TGTGCCTCTTCGGGGGAAGCCAATCAGCCCCAGCATTTT

D: .
V: TRBV12-3/TRBV12-4
size: .
J: TRBJ2-7
CDR3: CARERDSCHEQYF
DNA: TGTGCCAGGGAACGGGACTCGTGCCACGAGCAGTACTTC

D: .
V: TRBV15
size: many
J: TRBJ2-1
CDR3: CATSRSYDNEQFF
DNA: TGTGCCACCAGCAGAAGCTACGACAATGAGCAGTTCTTC

D: .
V: TRBV7-9
size: few
J: TRBJ1-3
CDR3: CASSDWGNTIYF
DNA: TGTGCCAGCAGCGATTGGGGAAACACCATATATTTT

D: .
V: TRBV24-1
size: .
J: TRBJ2-3
CDR3: CATSAKYSTDTQYF
DNA: TGTGCCACCTCCGCGAAGTATAGCACAGATACGCAGTATTTT

D: TRBD2
V: TRBV5-1
size: many
J: TRBJ2-7
CDR3: CASSFRAGGWEQYF
DNA: TGCGCCAGCAGCTTTCGAGCGGGAGGGTGGGAGCAGTACTTC

D: TRBD2
V: TRBV5-1
size: few
J: TRBJ2-7
CDR3: CASSLTSGLTYEQYF
DNA: TGCGCCAGCAGCTTGACTAGCGGGCTAACCTACGAGCAGTACTTC

D: TRBD1
V: TRBV5-1
size: many
J: TRBJ2-1
CDR3: CASSSGQRYNEQFF
DNA: TGCGCCAGCAGCTCGGGACAGAGATACAATGAGCAGTTCTTC

D: .
V: TRBV5-1
size: many
J: TRBJ1-2
CDR3: CASSLGQPPTNYGYTF
DNA: TGCGCCAGCAGCTTGGGCCAGCCGCCGACTAACTATGGCTACACCTTC

D: TRBD2
V: TRBV4-3
size: few
J: TRBJ2-3
CDR3: CASSQEGRAPDTQYF
DNA: TGCGCCAGCAGCCAAGAAGGGAGGGCCCCAGATACGCAGTATTTT

D: .
V: TRBV19
size: .
J: TRBJ2-7
CDR3: CASSPAGGTGFFEQYF
DNA: TGTGCCAGTAGTCCTGCTGGGGGAACAGGATTTTTCGAGCAGTACTTC

D: TRBD2
V: TRBV11-2
size: .
J: TRBJ2-5
CDR3: CASSPLRSSGGARETQYF
DNA: TGTGCCAGCAGCCCCCTTAGGTCTAGCGGGGGGGCCCGGGAGACCCAGTACTTC

D: .
V: TRBV28
size: .
J: TRBJ2-7
CDR3: CASSLFNMLGRNSYEQYF
DNA: TGTGCCAGCAGTTTATTTAATATGCTCGGGCGGAACTCCTACGAGCAGTACTTC

D: .
V: TRBV18
size: few
J: TRBJ2-7
CDR3: CASSLNGDYEQYF
DNA: TGTGCCAGCTCACTTAACGGAGATTACGAGCAGTACTTC

D: .
V: TRBV7-2
size: few
J: TRBJ2-7
CDR3: CASSFLRFEGSPYEQYF
DNA: TGTGCCAGCAGCTTTTTGAGGTTTGAGGGGAGTCCCTACGAGCAGTACTTC

D: .
V: TRBV10-3
size: .
J: TRBJ2-3
CDR3: CAIQMRLGTDTQYF
DNA: TGTGCCATCCAAATGCGGCTTGGGACAGATACGCAGTATTTT

D: .
V: TRBV27
size: .
J: TRBJ2-7
CDR3: CASSLSDRDITYEQYF
DNA: TGTGCCAGCAGTTTATCCGACCGGGACATAACCTACGAGCAGTACTTC

D: .
V: TRBV15
size: .
J: TRBJ2-5
CDR3: CATSREDRQETQYF
DNA: TGTGCCACCAGCAGAGAAGACAGGCAAGAGACCCAGTACTTC

D: .
V: TRBV28
size: .
J: TRBJ1-5
CDR3: CASSLSTQPQHF
DNA: TGTGCCAGCAGTTTATCGACTCAGCCCCAGCATTTT

D: .
V: TRBV28
size: .
J: TRBJ1-2
CDR3: CASLLKSLGGYTF
DNA: TGTGCCAGTTTGCTTAAGTCGCTTGGTGGCTACACCTTC

D: .
V: TRBV7-8
size: few
J: TRBJ2-1
CDR3: CASSLGDFLSYNEQFF
DNA: TGTGCCAGCAGCTTAGGAGACTTCCTCTCCTACAATGAGCAGTTCTTC

D: .
V: TRBV5-1
size: many
J: TRBJ2-5
CDR3: CASSAGRSQETQYF
DNA: TGCGCCAGCAGCGCGGGACGCAGCCAAGAGACCCAGTACTTC

D: TRBD1
V: TRBV28
size: .
J: TRBJ2-5
CDR3: CASSFNEGRGHETQYF
DNA: TGTGCCAGCAGTTTTAATGAGGGCAGGGGGCATGAGACCCAGTACTTC

D: TRBD1
V: TRBV12-3/TRBV12-4
size: .
J: TRBJ2-2
CDR3: CASSFPLDRAGELFF
DNA: TGTGCCAGCAGTTTCCCTCTTGACAGGGCCGGGGAGCTGTTTTTT

D: .
V: TRBV20-1
size: .
J: TRBJ2-5
CDR3: CSARLQTQETQYF
DNA: TGCAGTGCTAGATTACAGACACAAGAGACCCAGTACTTC

D: .
V: TRBV4-1
size: few
J: TRBJ1-2
CDR3: CASSQGSPRGALYGYTF
DNA: TGCGCCAGCAGCCAAGGATCTCCGCGTGGGGCCCTCTATGGCTACACCTTC

D: TRBD2
V: TRBV11-2
size: .
J: TRBJ2-3
CDR3: CATHLAGGLKDTQYF
DNA: TGTGCCACCCACCTAGCGGGAGGTTTAAAAGATACGCAGTATTTT

D: TRBD1
V: TRBV7-6
size: few
J: TRBJ2-1
CDR3: CASSLPTGGYNEQFF
DNA: TGTGCCAGCAGCTTACCGACAGGGGGTTACAATGAGCAGTTCTTC

D: .
V: TRBV10-2
size: .
J: TRBJ2-5
CDR3: CASSEAAGAMQETQYF
DNA: TGCGCCAGCAGTGAGGCGGCAGGGGCTATGCAAGAGACCCAGTACTTC

D: TRBD1
V: TRBV6-5
size: .
J: TRBJ2-1
CDR3: CASSYRDRVADEQFF
DNA: TGTGCCAGCAGTTACCGGGACAGGGTAGCGGATGAGCAGTTCTTC

D: .
V: TRBV20-1
size: .
J: TRBJ2-2
CDR3: CSAGSGPTGELFF
DNA: TGCAGTGCCGGTTCTGGCCCCACCGGGGAGCTGTTTTTT

D: .
V: TRBV10-3
size: few
J: TRBJ2-2
CDR3: CAISGENTGELFF
DNA: TGTGCCATCAGTGGCGAGAACACCGGGGAGCTGTTTTTT

D: .
V: TRBV11-2
size: many
J: TRBJ1-4
CDR3: CASSLEITRREKLFF
DNA: TGTGCCAGCAGCTTAGAAATAACCCGACGGGAAAAACTGTTTTTT